This T cell receptor beta chain was sequenced during a study of CD8+ T cells in alopecia areata. Treatment denoted: oral pan-JAK inhibitor, 5-10 mg twice daily. The CDR3 is 15 residues long. Trimming removed 5 bases from V and 0 bases from J, with 13 bases in between. Germline CDR1 LNHDA, CDR2 SQIVND (reference sequence). The study, taken as a whole, reports: Clarity of TCR sharing across patients fell short of that in mice, possibly HLA-related.

As the sequencing template, cDNA was produced by extracting RNA and reverse transcribing it. Sequenced by immunoSEQ multiplex PCR; TCRdb stores in-frame clones only, minus some. The sample lists over 150,000 clones, around 59% occurring once. Worth noting for this clone: Antigen specificity is unknown.

This clonotype was obtained from a human donor with alopecia areata. The sequenced sample was CD4+ T cells sorted from blood, obtained at week 24, from a patient treated with tofacitinib. The chain recombines TRBV19 with TRBJ1-1; D unresolved. CDR3 nucleotides: TGTGCCAGTAGTGGTTCGGGAACCATGAACACTGAAGCTTTCTTT. Amino acid sequence: CASSGSGTMNTEAFF.